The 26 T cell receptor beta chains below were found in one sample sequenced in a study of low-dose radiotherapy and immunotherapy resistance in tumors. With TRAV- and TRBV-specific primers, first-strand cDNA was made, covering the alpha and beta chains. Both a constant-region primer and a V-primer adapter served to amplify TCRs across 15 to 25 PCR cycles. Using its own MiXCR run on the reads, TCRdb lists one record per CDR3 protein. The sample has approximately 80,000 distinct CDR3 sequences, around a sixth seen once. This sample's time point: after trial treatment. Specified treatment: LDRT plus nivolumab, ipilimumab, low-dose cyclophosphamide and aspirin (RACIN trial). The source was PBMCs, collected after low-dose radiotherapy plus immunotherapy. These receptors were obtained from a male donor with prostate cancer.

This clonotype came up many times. The CDR3 here is CANNRDRGLEQYF. The CDR3 DNA is TGTGCCAACAACCGGGACAGGGGGCTCGAGCAGTACTTC. This chain connects TRBV2 to TRBJ2-7, with 12 bases lining up with TRBD1. The J segment lost 6 bases and the V segment lost 10 bases, leaving 7 bases of the junction unmatched. CDR1 and CDR2 from the germline V gene are SNHLY and FYNNEI. This CDR3 is 13 amino acids long.

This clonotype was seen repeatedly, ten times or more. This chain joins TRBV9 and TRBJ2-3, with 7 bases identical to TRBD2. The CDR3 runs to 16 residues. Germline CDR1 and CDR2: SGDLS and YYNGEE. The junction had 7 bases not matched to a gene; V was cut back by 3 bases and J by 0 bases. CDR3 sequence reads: CASSERLAASTDTQYF. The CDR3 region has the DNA TGTGCCAGCAGCGAGCGACTAGCTGCTAGCACAGATACGCAGTATTTT.

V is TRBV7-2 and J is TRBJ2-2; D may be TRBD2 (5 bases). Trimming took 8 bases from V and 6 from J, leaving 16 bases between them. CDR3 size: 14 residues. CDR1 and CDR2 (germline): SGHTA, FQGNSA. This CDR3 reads CASCQEVVSGELFF. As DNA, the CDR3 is TGTGCCAGCTGCCAGGAGGTCGTCTCCGGGGAGCTGTTTTTT.

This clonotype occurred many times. The CDR3: CATIRGANSAEIQGETQYF. The CDR3 DNA sequence: TGCGCCACCATACGGGGGGCGAATTCAGCCGAGATACAGGGAGAGACCCAGTACTTC. V and J are TRBV23-1 and TRBJ2-5; D perhaps matches TRBD2 (7 bases). TRBV23-1 is placed among ORFs of uncertain function. Trimming left V 10 bases short and J 4 bases short, with 34 bases between. This CDR3 has 19 residues.

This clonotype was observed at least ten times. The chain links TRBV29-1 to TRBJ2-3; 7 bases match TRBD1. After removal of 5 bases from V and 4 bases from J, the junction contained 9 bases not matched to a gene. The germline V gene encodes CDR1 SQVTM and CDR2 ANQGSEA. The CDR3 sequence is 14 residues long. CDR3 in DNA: TGCAGCGTTAGACAGGGAGCCTCCCCAGATACGCAGTATTTT. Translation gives CSVRQGASPDTQYF.

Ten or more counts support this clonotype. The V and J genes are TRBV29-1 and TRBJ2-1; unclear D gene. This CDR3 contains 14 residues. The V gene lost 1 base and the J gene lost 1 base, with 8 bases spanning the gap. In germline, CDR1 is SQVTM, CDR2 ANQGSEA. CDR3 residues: CSVEGTASYNEQFF. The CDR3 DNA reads TGCAGCGTTGAAGGGACGGCTTCCTACAATGAGCAGTTCTTC.

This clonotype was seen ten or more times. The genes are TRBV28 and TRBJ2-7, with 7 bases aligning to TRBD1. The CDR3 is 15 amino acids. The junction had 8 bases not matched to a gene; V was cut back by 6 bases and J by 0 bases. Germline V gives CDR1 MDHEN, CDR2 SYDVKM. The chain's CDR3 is CASRPTGTGSYEQYF. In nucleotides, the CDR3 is TGTGCCAGCAGACCGACAGGGACGGGCTCCTACGAGCAGTACTTC. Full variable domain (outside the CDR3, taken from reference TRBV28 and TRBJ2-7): DVKVTQSSRYLVKRTGEKVFLECVQDMDHENMFWYRQDPGLGLRLIYFSYDVKMKEKGDIPEGYSVSREKKERFSLILESASTNQTSMYLCASRPTGTGSYEQYFGPGTRLTVT.

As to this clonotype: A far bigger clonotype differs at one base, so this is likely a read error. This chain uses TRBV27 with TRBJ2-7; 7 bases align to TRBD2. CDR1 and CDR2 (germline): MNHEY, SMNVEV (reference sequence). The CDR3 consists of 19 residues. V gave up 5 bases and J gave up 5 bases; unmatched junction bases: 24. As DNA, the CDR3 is TGTGCCAGCAGTCCTGGCGCTTTTGGAGGACTAGTGGGAGTTAACGAGCAGTACTTC. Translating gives CASSPGAFGGLVGVNEQYF.

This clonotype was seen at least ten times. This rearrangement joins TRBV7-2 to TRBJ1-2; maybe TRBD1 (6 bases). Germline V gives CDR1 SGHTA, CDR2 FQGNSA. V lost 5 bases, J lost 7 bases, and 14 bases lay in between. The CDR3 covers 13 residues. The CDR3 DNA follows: TGTGCCAGCAGCCCATTTCAGGGGAGTGGCTACACCTTC. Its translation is CASSPFQGSGYTF.

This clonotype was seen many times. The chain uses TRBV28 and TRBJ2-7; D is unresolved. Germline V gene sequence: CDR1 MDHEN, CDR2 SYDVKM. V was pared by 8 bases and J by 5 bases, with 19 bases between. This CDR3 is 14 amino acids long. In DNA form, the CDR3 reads TGTGCCAGCTGGCCGGTCGGCCGGAGAAACGAGCAGTACTTC. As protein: CASWPVGRRNEQYF. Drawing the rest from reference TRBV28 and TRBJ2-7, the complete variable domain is DVKVTQSSRYLVKRTGEKVFLECVQDMDHENMFWYRQDPGLGLRLIYFSYDVKMKEKGDIPEGYSVSREKKERFSLILESASTNQTSMYLCASWPVGRRNEQYFGPGTRLTVT.

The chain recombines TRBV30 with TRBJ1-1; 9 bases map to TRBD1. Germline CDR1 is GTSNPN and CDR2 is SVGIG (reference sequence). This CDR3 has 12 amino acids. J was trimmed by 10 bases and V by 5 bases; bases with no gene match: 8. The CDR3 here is CAWLRDRAAAFF. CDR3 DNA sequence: TGTGCCTGGCTCAGGGACAGGGCTGCAGCTTTCTTT. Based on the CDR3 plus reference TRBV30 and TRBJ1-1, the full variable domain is SQTIHQWPATLVQPVGSPLSLECTVEGTSNPNLYWYRQAAGRGLQLLFYSVGIGQISSEVPQNLSASRPQDRQFILSSKKLLLSDSGFYLCAWLRDRAAAFFGQGTRLTVV.

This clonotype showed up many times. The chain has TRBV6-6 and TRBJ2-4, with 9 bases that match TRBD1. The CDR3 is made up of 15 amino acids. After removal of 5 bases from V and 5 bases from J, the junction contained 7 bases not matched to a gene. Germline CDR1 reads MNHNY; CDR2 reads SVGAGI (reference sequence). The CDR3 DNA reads TGTGCCAGCAGTATTACAGGGGGCAACCAAAACATTCAGTACTTC. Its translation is CASSITGGNQNIQYF.

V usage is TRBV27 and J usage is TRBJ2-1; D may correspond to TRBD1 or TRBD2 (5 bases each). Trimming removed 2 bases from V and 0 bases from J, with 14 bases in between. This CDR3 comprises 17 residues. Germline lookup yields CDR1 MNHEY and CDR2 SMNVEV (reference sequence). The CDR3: CASSLQEGKSSYNEQFF. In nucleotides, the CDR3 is TGTGCCAGCAGTTTACAAGAGGGGAAAAGCTCCTACAATGAGCAGTTCTTC.

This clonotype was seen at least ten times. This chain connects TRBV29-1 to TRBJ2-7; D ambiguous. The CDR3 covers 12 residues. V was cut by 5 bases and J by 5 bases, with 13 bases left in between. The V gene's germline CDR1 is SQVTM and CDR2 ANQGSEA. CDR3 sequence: CSVWGNTDEQYF. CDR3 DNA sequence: TGCAGCGTTTGGGGAAATACGGACGAGCAGTACTTC.

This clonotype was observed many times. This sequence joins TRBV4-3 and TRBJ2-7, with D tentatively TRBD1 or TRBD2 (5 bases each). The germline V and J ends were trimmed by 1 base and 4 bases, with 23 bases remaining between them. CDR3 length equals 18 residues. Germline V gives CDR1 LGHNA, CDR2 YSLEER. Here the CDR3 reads CASSQVHGVGTVGYEQYF. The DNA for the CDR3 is TGCGCCAGCAGCCAAGTTCACGGTGTGGGGACCGTCGGATACGAGCAGTACTTC.

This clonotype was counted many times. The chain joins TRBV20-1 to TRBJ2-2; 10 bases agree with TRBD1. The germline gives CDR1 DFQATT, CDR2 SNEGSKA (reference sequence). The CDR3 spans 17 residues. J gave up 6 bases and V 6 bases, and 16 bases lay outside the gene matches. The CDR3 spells CSAALTGGGLRAGELFF. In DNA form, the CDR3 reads TGCAGTGCCGCCCTGACAGGGGGCGGTCTAAGAGCCGGGGAGCTGTTTTTT.

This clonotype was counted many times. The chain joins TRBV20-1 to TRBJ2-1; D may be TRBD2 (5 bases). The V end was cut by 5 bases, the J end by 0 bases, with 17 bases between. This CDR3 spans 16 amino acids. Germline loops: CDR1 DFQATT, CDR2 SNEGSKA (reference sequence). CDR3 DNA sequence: TGCAGTGCTTCAGATCAACGGCGGGCCTCCTACAATGAGCAGTTCTTC. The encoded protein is CSASDQRRASYNEQFF.

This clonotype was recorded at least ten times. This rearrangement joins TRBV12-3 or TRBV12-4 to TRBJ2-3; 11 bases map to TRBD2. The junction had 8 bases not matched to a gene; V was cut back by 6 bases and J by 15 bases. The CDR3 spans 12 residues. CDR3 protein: CASRTPGLAAYF. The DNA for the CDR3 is TGTGCCAGCAGGACGCCGGGACTAGCGGCTTATTTT.

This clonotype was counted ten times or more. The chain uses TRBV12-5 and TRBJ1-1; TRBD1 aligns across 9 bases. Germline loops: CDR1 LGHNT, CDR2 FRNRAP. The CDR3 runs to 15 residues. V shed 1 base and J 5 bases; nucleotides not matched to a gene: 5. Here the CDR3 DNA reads TGTGCTAGTGGTTTGGGGGGACAGGGTTGGACTGAAGCTTTCTTT. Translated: CASGLGGQGWTEAFF. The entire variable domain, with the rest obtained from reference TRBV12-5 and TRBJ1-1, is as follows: DARVTQTPRHKVTEMGQEVTMRCQPILGHNTVFWYRQTMMQGLELLAYFRNRAPLDDSGMPKDRFSAEMPDATLATLKIQPSEPRDSAVYFCASGLGGQGWTEAFFGQGTRLTVV.

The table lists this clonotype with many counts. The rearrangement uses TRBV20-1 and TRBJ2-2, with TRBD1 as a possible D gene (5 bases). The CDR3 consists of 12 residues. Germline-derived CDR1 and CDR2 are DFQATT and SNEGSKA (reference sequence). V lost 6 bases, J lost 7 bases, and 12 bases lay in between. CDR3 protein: CSARRGNGELFF. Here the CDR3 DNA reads TGCAGTGCGAGAAGGGGCAACGGGGAGCTGTTTTTT.

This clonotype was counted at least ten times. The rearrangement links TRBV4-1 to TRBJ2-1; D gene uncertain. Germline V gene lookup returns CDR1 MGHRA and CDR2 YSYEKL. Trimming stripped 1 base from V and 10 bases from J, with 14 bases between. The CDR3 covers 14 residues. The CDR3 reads CASSQALPILEQFF. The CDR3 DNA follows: TGCGCCAGCAGCCAAGCCCTACCTATCCTGGAGCAGTTCTTC.

The CDR3 spells CASSVLAGDRHEQFF. The CDR3 DNA follows: TGTGCCAGTAGTGTACTAGCGGGAGATCGGCATGAGCAGTTCTTC. The V gene is TRBV19, the J gene TRBJ2-1; TRBD2 matches at 11 bases. This CDR3 contains 15 residues. V was pared by 5 bases and J by 8 bases, with 8 bases of the junction left unmatched. Germline V gene sequence: CDR1 LNHDA, CDR2 SQIVND (reference sequence).

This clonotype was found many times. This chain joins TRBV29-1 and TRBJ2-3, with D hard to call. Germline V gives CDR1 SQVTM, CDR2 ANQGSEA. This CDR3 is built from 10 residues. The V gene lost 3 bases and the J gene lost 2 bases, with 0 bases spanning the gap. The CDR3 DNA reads TGCAGCGTTGACACAGATACGCAGTATTTT. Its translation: CSVDTDTQYF.

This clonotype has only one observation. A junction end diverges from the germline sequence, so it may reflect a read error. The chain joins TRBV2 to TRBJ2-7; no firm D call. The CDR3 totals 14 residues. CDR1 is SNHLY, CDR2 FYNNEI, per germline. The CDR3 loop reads CTSTNRQSSYEQYF. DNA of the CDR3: TGTACCAGCACAAATAGGCAAAGCTCCTACGAGCAGTACTTC. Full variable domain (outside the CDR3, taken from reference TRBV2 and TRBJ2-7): EPEVTQTPSHQVTQMGQEVILRCVPISNHLYFYWYRQILGQKVEFLVSFYNNEISEKSEIFDDQFSVERPDGSNFTLKIRSTKLEDSAMYFCTSTNRQSSYEQYFGPGTRLTVT.

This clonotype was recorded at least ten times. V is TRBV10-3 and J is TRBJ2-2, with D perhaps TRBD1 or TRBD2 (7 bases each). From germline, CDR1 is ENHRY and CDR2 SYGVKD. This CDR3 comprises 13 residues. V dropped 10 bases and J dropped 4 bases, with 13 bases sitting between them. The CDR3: CATQRDSTGELFF. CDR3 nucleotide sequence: TGTGCCACCCAGCGGGACAGCACCGGGGAGCTGTTTTTT.

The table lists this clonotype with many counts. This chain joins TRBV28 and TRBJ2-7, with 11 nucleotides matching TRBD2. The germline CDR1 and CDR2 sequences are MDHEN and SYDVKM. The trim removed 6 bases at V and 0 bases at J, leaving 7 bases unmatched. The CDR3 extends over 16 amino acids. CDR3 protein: CASRLDGLAGSYEQYF. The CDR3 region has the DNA TGTGCCAGCAGGTTGGACGGACTAGCGGGCTCCTACGAGCAGTACTTC.